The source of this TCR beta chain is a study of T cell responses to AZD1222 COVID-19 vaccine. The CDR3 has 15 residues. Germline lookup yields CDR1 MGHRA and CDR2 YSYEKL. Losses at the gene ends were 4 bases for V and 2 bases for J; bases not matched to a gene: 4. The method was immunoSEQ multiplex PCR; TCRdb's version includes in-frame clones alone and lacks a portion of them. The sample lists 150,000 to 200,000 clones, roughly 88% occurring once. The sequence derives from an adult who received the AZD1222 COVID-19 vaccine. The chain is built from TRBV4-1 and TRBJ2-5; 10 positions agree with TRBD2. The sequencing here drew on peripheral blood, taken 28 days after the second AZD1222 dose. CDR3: CASSRSGGLQETQYF. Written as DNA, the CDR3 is TGCGCCAGCAGCCGTAGCGGGGGGCTACAAGAGACCCAGTACTTC.